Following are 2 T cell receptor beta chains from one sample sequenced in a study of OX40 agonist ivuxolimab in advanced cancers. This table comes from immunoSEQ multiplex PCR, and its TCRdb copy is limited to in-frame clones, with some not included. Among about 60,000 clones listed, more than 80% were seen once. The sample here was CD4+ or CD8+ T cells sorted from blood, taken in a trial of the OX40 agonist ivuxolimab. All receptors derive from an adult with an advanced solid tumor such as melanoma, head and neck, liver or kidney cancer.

The CDR3 DNA reads as TGTGCCAGCAGTTCGCCAGGGACAGCTCTCTACGAGCAGTACTTC. It encodes CASSSPGTALYEQYF. V is TRBV6-5 and J is TRBJ2-7; 7 bases match TRBD1. Germline loops: CDR1 MNHEY, CDR2 SVGAGI. CDR3 length equals 15 residues. Unmatched junction bases numbered 9, after V lost 4 bases and J lost 3 bases.

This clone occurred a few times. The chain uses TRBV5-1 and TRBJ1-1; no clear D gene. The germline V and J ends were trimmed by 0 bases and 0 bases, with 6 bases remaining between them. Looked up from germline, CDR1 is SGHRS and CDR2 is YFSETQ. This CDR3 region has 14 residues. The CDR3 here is CASSLEAMNTEAFF. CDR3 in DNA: TGCGCCAGCAGCTTGGAGGCTATGAACACTGAAGCTTTCTTT. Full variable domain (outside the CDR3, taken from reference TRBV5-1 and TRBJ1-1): KAGVTQTPRYLIKTRGQQVTLSCSPISGHRSVSWYQQTPGQGLQFLFEYFSETQRNKGNFPGRFSGRQFSNSRSEMNVSTLELGDSALYLCASSLEAMNTEAFFGQGTRLTVV.